This T cell receptor beta chain came from a study of cytomegalovirus exposure and HLA in healthy donors. Nominally healthy donors provided the samples, though records likely missed some immune exposures. The PCR made use of 60 Vbeta and 13 Jbeta primers. Some clones are missing from TCRdb's copy, which holds only in-frame ones; the method was immunoSEQ multiplex PCR. The data show under 150,000 clones, almost 80% seen once. Trimming took off 7 bases at V and 6 bases at J, with 16 bases between the two ends. This CDR3 has 14 residues. CDR1 and CDR2 (germline): SGHRS, YFSETQ. This clonotype was sampled from a woman aged 40 to 50 in good health and CMV-seropositive. The sample comprised PBMCs. The chain joins TRBV5-1 to TRBJ2-2; TRBD2 is a possible D gene (7 bases). This chain's CDR3 is CASGRGARAGELFF. Written as DNA, the CDR3 is TGCGCCAGCGGTCGGGGGGCGAGGGCCGGGGAGCTGTTTTTT.